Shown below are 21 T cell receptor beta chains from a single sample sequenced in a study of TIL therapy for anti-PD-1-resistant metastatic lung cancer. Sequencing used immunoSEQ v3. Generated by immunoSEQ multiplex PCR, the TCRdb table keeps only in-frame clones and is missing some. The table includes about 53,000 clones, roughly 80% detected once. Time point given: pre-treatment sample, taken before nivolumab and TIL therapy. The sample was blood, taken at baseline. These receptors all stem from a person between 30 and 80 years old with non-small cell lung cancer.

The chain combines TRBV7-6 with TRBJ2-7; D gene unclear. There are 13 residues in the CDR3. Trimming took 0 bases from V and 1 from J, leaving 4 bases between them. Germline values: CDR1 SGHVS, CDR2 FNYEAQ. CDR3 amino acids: CASSLAGSYEQYF. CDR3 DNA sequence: TGTGCCAGCAGCTTAGCAGGGTCCTACGAGCAGTACTTC.

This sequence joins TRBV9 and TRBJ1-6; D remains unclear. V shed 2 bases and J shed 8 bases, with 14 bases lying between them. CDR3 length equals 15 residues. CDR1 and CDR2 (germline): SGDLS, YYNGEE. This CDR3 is CASSVAGPNYSPLHF. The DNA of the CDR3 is TGTGCCAGCAGCGTCGCCGGGCCCAATTATTCACCCCTCCACTTT.

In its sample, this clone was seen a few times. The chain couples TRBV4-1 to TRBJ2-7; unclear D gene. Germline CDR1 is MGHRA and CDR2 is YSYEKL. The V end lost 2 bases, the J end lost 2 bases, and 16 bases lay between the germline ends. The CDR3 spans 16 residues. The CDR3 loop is CASSQRTHLTAYEQYF. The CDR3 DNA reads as TGCGCCAGCAGCCAAAGGACCCACCTCACAGCCTACGAGCAGTACTTC.

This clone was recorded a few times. CDR3 sequence reads: CASSSTGTGSFLPFYEQYF. The CDR3 nucleotides are TGTGCCAGCAGCTCTACCGGGACAGGGAGTTTCCTACCATTCTACGAGCAGTACTTC. The V and J genes are TRBV11-2 and TRBJ2-7, with 9 nucleotides matching TRBD1. The CDR3 is 19 residues long. The germline CDR1 and CDR2 sequences are SGHAT and FQNNGV. The V and J ends lost 4 bases and 3 bases, in that order; junction bases with no gene match: 19.

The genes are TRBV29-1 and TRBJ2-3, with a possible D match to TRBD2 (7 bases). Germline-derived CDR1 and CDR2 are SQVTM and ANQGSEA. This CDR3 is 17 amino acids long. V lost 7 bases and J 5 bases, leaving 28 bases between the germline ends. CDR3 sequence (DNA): TGCAGCGGAGAGAGCCGGGAGGCACAAGGGGGTCGAGATACGCAGTATTTT. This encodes CSGESREAQGGRDTQYF.

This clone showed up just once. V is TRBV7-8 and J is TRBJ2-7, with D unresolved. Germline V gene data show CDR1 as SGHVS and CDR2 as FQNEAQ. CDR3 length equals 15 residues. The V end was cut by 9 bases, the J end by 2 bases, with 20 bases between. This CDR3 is CASILAGTATYEQYF. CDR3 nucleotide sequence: TGTGCCAGTATCCTCGCTGGTACAGCAACCTACGAGCAGTACTTC. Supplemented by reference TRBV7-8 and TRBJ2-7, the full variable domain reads GAGVSQSPRYKVAKRGQDVALRCDPISGHVSLFWYQQALGQGPEFLTYFQNEAQLDKSGLPSDRFFAERPEGSVSTLKIQRTQQEDSAVYLCASILAGTATYEQYFGPGTRLTVT.

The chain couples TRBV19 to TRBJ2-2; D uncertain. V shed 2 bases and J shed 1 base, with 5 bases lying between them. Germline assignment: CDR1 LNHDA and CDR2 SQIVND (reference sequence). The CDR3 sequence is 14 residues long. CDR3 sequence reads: CASSIKGNTGELFF. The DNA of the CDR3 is TGTGCCAGTAGTATAAAAGGGAACACCGGGGAGCTGTTTTTT.

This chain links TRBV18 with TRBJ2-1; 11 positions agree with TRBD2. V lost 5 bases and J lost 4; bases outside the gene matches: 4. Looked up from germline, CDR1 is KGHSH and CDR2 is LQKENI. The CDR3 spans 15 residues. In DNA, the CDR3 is TGTGCCAGCTCAACCGGGACTAGCGGATACAATGAGCAGTTCTTC. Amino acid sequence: CASSTGTSGYNEQFF.

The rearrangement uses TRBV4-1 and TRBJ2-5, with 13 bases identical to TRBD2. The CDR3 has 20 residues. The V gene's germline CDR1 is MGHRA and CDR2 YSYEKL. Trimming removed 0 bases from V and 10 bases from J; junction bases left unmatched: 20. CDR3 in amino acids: CASSQDFGLRRTSGGSYQYF. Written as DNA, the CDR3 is TGCGCCAGCAGCCAAGATTTTGGACTTCGGAGGACTAGCGGGGGTTCCTACCAGTACTTC.

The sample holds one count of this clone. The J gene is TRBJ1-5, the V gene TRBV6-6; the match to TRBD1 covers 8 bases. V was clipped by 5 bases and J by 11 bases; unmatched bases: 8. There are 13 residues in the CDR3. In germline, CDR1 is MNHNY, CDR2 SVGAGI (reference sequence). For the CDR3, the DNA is TGTGCCAGCAGTGGACAGGGATCAGCGACCCAGCATTTT. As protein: CASSGQGSATQHF.

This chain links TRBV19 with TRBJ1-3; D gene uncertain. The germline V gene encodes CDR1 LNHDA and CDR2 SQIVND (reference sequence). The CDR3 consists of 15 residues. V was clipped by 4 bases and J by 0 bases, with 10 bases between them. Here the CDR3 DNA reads TGTGCCAGTAGTACGGGCAGACTCTCTGGAAACACCATATATTTT. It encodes CASSTGRLSGNTIYF. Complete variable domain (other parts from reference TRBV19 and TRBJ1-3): DGGITQSPKYLFRKEGQNVTLSCEQNLNHDAMYWYRQDPGQGLRLIYYSQIVNDFQKGDIAEGYSVSREKKESFPLTVTSAQKNPTAFYLCASSTGRLSGNTIYFGEGSWLTVV.

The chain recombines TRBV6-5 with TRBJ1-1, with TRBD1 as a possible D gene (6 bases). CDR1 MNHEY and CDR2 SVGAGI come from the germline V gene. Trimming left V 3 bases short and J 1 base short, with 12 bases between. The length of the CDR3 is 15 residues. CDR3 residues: CASSYFETGNTEAFF. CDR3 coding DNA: TGTGCCAGCAGTTATTTCGAGACAGGGAACACTGAAGCTTTCTTT.

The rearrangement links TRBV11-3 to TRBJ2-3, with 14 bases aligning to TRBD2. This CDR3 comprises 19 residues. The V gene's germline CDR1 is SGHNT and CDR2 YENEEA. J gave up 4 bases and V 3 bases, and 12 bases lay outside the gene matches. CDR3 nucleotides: TGTGCCAGCAGCTTCCCAGTCGGACTAGCGGGGGGCAGCGCAGATACGCAGTATTTT. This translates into CASSFPVGLAGGSADTQYF.

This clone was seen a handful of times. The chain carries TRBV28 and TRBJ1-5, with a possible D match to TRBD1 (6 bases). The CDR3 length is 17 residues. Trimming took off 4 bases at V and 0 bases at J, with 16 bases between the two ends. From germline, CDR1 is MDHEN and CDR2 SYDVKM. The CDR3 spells CASSSTQGLYSNQPQHF. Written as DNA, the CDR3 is TGTGCCAGCAGTTCAACACAGGGACTTTATAGCAATCAGCCCCAGCATTTT.

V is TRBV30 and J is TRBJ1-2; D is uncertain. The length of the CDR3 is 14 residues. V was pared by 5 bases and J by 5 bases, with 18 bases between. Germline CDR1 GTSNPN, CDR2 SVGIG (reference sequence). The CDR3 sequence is CAWGREGPTYGYTF. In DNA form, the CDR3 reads TGTGCCTGGGGACGGGAAGGCCCGACGTATGGCTACACCTTC.

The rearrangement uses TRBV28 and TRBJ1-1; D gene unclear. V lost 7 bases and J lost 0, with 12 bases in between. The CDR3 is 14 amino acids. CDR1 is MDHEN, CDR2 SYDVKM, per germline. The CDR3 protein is CASTQADLNTEAFF. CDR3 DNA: TGTGCCAGCACCCAAGCAGACTTGAACACTGAAGCTTTCTTT.

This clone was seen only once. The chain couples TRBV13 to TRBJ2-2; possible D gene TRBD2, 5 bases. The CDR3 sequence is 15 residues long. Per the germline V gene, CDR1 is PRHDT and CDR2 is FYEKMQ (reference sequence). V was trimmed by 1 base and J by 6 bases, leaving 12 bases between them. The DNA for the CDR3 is TGTGCCAGCAGCTTAGAAGCGGCAATGCCCGGGGAGCTGTTTTTT. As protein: CASSLEAAMPGELFF. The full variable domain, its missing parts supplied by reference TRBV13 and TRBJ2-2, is AAGVIQSPRHLIKEKRETATLKCYPIPRHDTVYWYQQGPGQDPQFLISFYEKMQSDKGSIPDRFSAQQFSDYHSELNMSSLELGDSALYFCASSLEAAMPGELFFGEGSRLTVL.

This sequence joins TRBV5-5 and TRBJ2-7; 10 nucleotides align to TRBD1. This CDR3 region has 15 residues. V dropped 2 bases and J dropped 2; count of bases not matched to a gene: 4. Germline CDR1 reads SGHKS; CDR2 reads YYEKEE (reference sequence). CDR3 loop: CASSLLGQGTYEQYF. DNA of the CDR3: TGTGCCAGCAGCTTACTGGGACAGGGGACCTACGAGCAGTACTTC.

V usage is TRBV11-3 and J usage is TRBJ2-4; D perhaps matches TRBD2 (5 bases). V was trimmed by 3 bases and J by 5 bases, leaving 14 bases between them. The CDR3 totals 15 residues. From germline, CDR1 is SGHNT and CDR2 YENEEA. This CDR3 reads CASSFRSGYQNIQYF. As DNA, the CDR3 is TGTGCCAGCAGCTTTAGGTCGGGGTACCAAAACATTCAGTACTTC. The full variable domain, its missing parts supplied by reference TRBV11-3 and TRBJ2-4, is EAGVVQSPRYKIIEKKQPVAFWCNPISGHNTLYWYLQNLGQGPELLIRYENEEAVDDSQLPKDRFSAERLKGVDSTLKIQPAELGDSAVYLCASSFRSGYQNIQYFGAGTRLSVL.

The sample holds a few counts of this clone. Written as DNA, the CDR3 is TGTGCCAGCAGCTTAGAAGGACAGGGGCGCACTGAAGCTTTCTTT. Residues: CASSLEGQGRTEAFF. The genes are TRBV7-6 and TRBJ1-1; the match to TRBD1 covers 9 bases. Trimming at V came to 1 base and at J to 4 bases, leaving 4 bases not matched to a gene. The CDR3 is made up of 15 amino acids. Germline V gene sequence: CDR1 SGHVS, CDR2 FNYEAQ.

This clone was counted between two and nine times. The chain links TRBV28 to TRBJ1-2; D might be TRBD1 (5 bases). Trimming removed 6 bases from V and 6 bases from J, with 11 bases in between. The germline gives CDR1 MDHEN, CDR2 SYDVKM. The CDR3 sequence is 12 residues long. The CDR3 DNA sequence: TGTGCCAGCAGCCCGCTGGGGGATGGCTACACCTTC. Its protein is CASSPLGDGYTF.